The 15 T cell receptor beta chains below were found in one sample sequenced in a study of blood T cells in healthy people across ages. A sample-barcoded 5' primer and a J-beta primer mix were used in a second PCR of roughly 7 to 12 cycles. TCRdb re-called the 5' RACE reads through MiXCR, storing one row per CDR3 protein. The table records roughly 1,700,000 distinct CDR3 sequences, approximately 28% of them present only once. Sequencing used blood. The receptor set was obtained from a woman aged 30 to 39 in good health.

This chain joins TRBV11-2 and TRBJ2-7, with a weak D call TRBD2 (5 bases). Germline loops: CDR1 SGHAT, CDR2 FQNNGV. This CDR3 has 14 residues. Trimming cost V 4 bases and J 6 bases, with 16 bases left between them. This CDR3 is CASSSAGDGCEQYF. The CDR3 coding sequence is TGTGCCAGCAGCTCCGCGGGCGATGGTTGCGAGCAGTACTTC.

The chain recombines TRBV7-9 with TRBJ1-1, with D possibly TRBD1 on 5 matching bases. V lost 10 bases to trimming and J lost 1 base, with 13 bases between them. CDR1 is SEHNR and CDR2 is FQNEAQ in the germline V gene (reference sequence). The CDR3 runs to 13 residues. CDR3 bases: TGTGCCACCTCGGGGGGGAAGAACACTGAAGCTTTCTTT. Its protein product is CATSGGKNTEAFF.

This clonotype was seen only a few times. This may stem from a read error, because a much larger clone lies one nucleotide away. The chain links TRBV5-1 to TRBJ1-4; 8 bases match TRBD1. The germline V gene encodes CDR1 SGHRS and CDR2 YFSETQ. The CDR3 sequence is 14 residues long. CDR3 amino acids: CASSLSGQGEKRFF. The DNA for the CDR3 is TGCGCCAGCAGCTTGTCTGGACAGGGAGAAAAACGGTTTTTT.

This clonotype was observed a few times. The V call is TRBV5-4, the J call TRBJ2-5; TRBD2 agrees at 7 bases. The CDR3 length is 19 residues. J lost 2 bases, V lost 2 bases, and 18 bases had no gene match. Germline CDR1 reads SGHNT; CDR2 reads YYREEE (reference sequence). CDR3 protein: CASSFSQGGLRRMQETQYF. DNA of the CDR3: TGTGCCAGCAGCTTCTCCCAGGGAGGGCTTCGGCGGATGCAAGAGACCCAGTACTTC.

This clonotype came up a few times. The genes are TRBV12-3 or TRBV12-4 and TRBJ2-7; perhaps TRBD2 as D (5 bases). Near its end, the DNA agrees better with TRBJ2-4, so the J call may be wrong. The CDR3 length is 15 residues. The CDR3 spells CASSLTRGRIDIQYF. The CDR3 DNA is TGTGCCAGCAGTTTAACTAGAGGTCGGATAGACATTCAGTACTTC.

This clonotype was found a few times. The chain links TRBV5-1 to TRBJ2-3; D is possibly TRBD2 (6 bases). Germline V gene lookup returns CDR1 SGHRS and CDR2 YFSETQ. V lost 4 bases and J lost 3, with 18 bases in between. The CDR3 contains 16 residues. The CDR3 DNA reads as TGCGCCAGCAGCCCAAACCCGGGGGTAGAAACAGATACGCAGTATTTT. Amino acid sequence: CASSPNPGVETDTQYF. The full variable domain, completed using reference TRBV5-1 and TRBJ2-3, is KAGVTQTPRYLIKTRGQQVTLSCSPISGHRSVSWYQQTPGQGLQFLFEYFSETQRNKGNFPGRFSGRQFSNSRSEMNVSTLELGDSALYLCASSPNPGVETDTQYFGPGTRLTVL.

V and J are TRBV20-1 and TRBJ2-7, with D tentatively TRBD2 (5 bases). Trimming left V 3 bases short and J 1 base short, with 7 bases between. Germline-derived CDR1 and CDR2 are DFQATT and SNEGSKA (reference sequence). The CDR3 consists of 12 residues. CDR3 DNA: TGCAGTGCTAGGAGGACTTCCTACGAGCAGTACTTC. This gives the protein CSARRTSYEQYF.

V usage is TRBV20-1 and J usage is TRBJ1-2; 7 bases match TRBD1. Trimming took 7 bases from V and 10 from J; bases not matched to a gene: 9. Germline CDR1 is DFQATT and CDR2 is SNEGSKA (reference sequence). This CDR3 has 11 residues. The CDR3 protein is CSGASGQIYTF. CDR3 DNA: TGCAGTGGCGCGTCGGGACAGATCTACACCTTC.

This clonotype was detected many times. The CDR3 sequence: CASSLLVPYEQYF. The CDR3 DNA is TGCGCCAGCAGCTTGTTGGTCCCCTACGAGCAGTACTTC. The V and J genes are TRBV5-1 and TRBJ2-7; D is unresolved. V lost 1 base and J 2 bases, leaving 7 bases between the germline ends. This CDR3 is built from 13 residues. Germline lookup yields CDR1 SGHRS and CDR2 YFSETQ.

This clonotype has a single count. V usage is TRBV7-9 and J usage is TRBJ2-3, with 8 bases that match TRBD2. Germline CDR1 reads SEHNR; CDR2 reads FQNEAQ (reference sequence). J gave up 0 bases and V 5 bases, and 10 bases lay outside the gene matches. The CDR3 contains 17 residues. This CDR3 reads CASSPPPSGPSTDTQYF. The CDR3 DNA reads TGTGCCAGCAGCCCTCCACCTAGCGGGCCCAGCACAGATACGCAGTATTTT.

The chain joins TRBV3-1 to TRBJ1-2; 8 bases agree with TRBD1. Unmatched junction bases numbered 5, after V lost 4 bases and J lost 4 bases. The CDR3 runs 14 residues. The germline V gene encodes CDR1 LGHDT and CDR2 YNNKEL (reference sequence). In DNA form, the CDR3 reads TGTGCCAGCAGCCGGGGACAGGATATCTATGGCTACACCTTC. Encoded protein: CASSRGQDIYGYTF.

Of note for this clonotype: A read error may account for a junction end that differs from germline. V is TRBV7-2 and J is TRBJ2-7, with 7 nucleotides matching TRBD1. Per the germline V gene, CDR1 is SGHTA and CDR2 is FQGNSA. The CDR3 totals 14 residues. CDR3 protein: CAGSPRQGNYEQYF. Written as DNA, the CDR3 is TGTGCCGGCAGCCCCCGACAGGGAAACTACGAGCAGTACTTC. The full variable domain, its missing parts supplied by reference TRBV7-2 and TRBJ2-7, is GAGVSQSPSNKVTEKGKDVELRCDPISGHTALYWYRQSLGQGLEFLIYFQGNSAPDKSGLPSDRFSAERTGGSVSTLTIQRTQQEDSAVYLCAGSPRQGNYEQYFGPGTRLTVT.

This chain joins TRBV6-6 and TRBJ1-5; D might be TRBD1 (5 bases). The CDR3 spans 16 residues. Germline V CDR1 and CDR2: MNHNY, SVGAGI (reference sequence). Deletions cut 4 bases from V and 3 bases from J, with 16 bases between. The CDR3 sequence is CASSFPPGRANQPQHF. CDR3 nucleotides: TGTGCCAGCAGTTTCCCACCTGGCAGGGCCAATCAGCCCCAGCATTTT.

The chain employs TRBV6-2 or TRBV6-3 and TRBJ2-5; 11 nucleotides align to TRBD2. This CDR3 is 20 amino acids long. Trimming removed 0 bases from V and 2 bases from J; junction bases left unmatched: 14. Germline CDR1 MNHEY, CDR2 SVGEGT. As DNA, the CDR3 is TGTGCCAGCAGTTACTCTCTGAACCCTCGACTAGCGGGAAATCAAGAGACCCAGTACTTC. Its protein is CASSYSLNPRLAGNQETQYF.

This clonotype was observed a few times. The rearrangement links TRBV12-3 or TRBV12-4 to TRBJ2-3; D is undetermined. Trimming took 5 bases from V and 6 from J, leaving 12 bases between them. There are 13 residues in the CDR3. DNA for the CDR3: TGTGCCAGCAGTCTCGGCCTCCAGGATACGCAGTATTTT. It translates to CASSLGLQDTQYF.